This passage covers 7 T cell receptor beta chains from one sample sequenced in a study of blood T cell repertoires in COVID-19. TCRdb's table, derived via immunoSEQ multiplex PCR, lists solely in-frame clones and lacks some. Among around 99,000 clones, approximately 89% were seen once, and the ten largest hold 6.8%. Sequenced input: peripheral blood. The origin of the receptors is a man aged 45-65 years with active or convalescent COVID-19.

The rearrangement joins TRBV28 to TRBJ2-1, with D perhaps TRBD2 (6 bases). CDR3 length: 15 amino acids. The ends were cut back, 4 bases at V and 3 bases at J, with 13 bases in the middle. CDR1 is MDHEN and CDR2 is SYDVKM in the germline V gene. For the CDR3, the DNA is TGTGCCAGCAGTTCAACCGGGACTTTCTACAATGAGCAGTTCTTC. It encodes CASSSTGTFYNEQFF. The entire variable domain, with the rest obtained from reference TRBV28 and TRBJ2-1, is as follows: DVKVTQSSRYLVKRTGEKVFLECVQDMDHENMFWYRQDPGLGLRLIYFSYDVKMKEKGDIPEGYSVSREKKERFSLILESASTNQTSMYLCASSSTGTFYNEQFFGPGTRLTVL.

This chain connects TRBV6-5 to TRBJ1-5; D unclear. The CDR3 loop spans 10 amino acids. V was clipped by 5 bases and J by 9 bases, with 5 bases between them. In germline, CDR1 is MNHEY, CDR2 SVGAGI. The CDR3 sequence is CASSTGPQHF. Here the CDR3 DNA reads TGTGCCAGCAGTACCGGGCCCCAGCATTTT.

The chain carries TRBV9 and TRBJ2-2; TRBD1 matches 8 bases. CDR1 and CDR2 (germline): SGDLS, YYNGEE. The trim removed 4 bases at V and 7 bases at J, leaving 6 bases unmatched. CDR3 size: 14 residues. CDR3 nucleotide sequence: TGTGCCAGCAGCTCCCAGGGGGCCGGCGGGGAGCTGTTTTTT. This sequence encodes CASSSQGAGGELFF.

The genes are TRBV30 and TRBJ1-5, with 7 positions matching TRBD1. Trimming removed 2 bases from V and 2 bases from J; junction bases left unmatched: 6. This CDR3 has 15 residues. Per germline, CDR1 GTSNPN and CDR2 SVGIG (reference sequence). The CDR3, as DNA: TGTGCCTGGAGTATCGGACAGGTGGGCAATCAGCCCCAGCATTTT. Translated: CAWSIGQVGNQPQHF.

CDR3 loop: CASSMDSNRNSPLHF. The CDR3, as DNA: TGTGCCAGCAGTATGGACAGCAACCGTAATTCACCCCTCCACTTT. The chain recombines TRBV28 with TRBJ1-6; weak D call: TRBD1 (6 bases). The CDR3 covers 15 residues. V shed 5 bases and J shed 6 bases, with 14 bases lying between them. Germline loops: CDR1 MDHEN, CDR2 SYDVKM.

The chain employs TRBV29-1 and TRBJ2-7, with TRBD1 matching 10 bases. The CDR3 has 14 residues. The V gene end was trimmed by 2 bases and the J gene end by 6 bases; junction bases not matched to a gene: 7. Germline lookup yields CDR1 SQVTM and CDR2 ANQGSEA. The CDR3 bases are TGCAGCGTTGAATCTGGGACAGGGGTAGGCGAGCAGTACTTC. Translation: CSVESGTGVGEQYF.

This chain uses TRBV14 with TRBJ2-5, with D uncertain. The length of the CDR3 is 12 residues. Trimming shortened V by 1 base and J by 4 bases, and 4 bases separated the two germline ends. CDR1 is SGHDN and CDR2 is FVKESK in the germline V gene. The CDR3 DNA reads TGTGCCAGCAGCCAAGCTCGAGAGACCCAGTACTTC. This encodes CASSQARETQYF.